The sequence of this T cell receptor beta chain was determined in a study of cytomegalovirus exposure and HLA in healthy donors. The CDR3 covers 18 residues. The germline V gene has CDR1 KGHSH and CDR2 LQKENI. V was clipped by 3 bases and J by 7 bases, with 25 bases between them. Researchers ran the PCR with 60 Vbeta and 13 Jbeta primers. Generated by immunoSEQ multiplex PCR, the TCRdb table keeps only in-frame clones and is missing some. The sample holds about 210,000 clones, 75% to 80% seen once. The clonotype originates from a woman aged 30 to 39 in good health and CMV-seropositive. The specimen sequenced was PBMCs. The chain couples TRBV18 to TRBJ2-4; the D gene is possibly TRBD1 (9 bases). The CDR3 region has the DNA TGTGCCAGCTCACCCTTGGCGGGGGGACAGGGCCTAGGGAACATTCAGTACTTC. Translating it yields CASSPLAGGQGLGNIQYF.